Sequencing of this T cell receptor beta chain was carried out in a study of blood T cell repertoires in COVID-19. Trimming at V came to 6 bases and at J to 2 bases, leaving 9 bases not matched to a gene. The V gene's germline CDR1 is SQVTM and CDR2 ANQGSEA. This CDR3 contains 15 residues. Method: immunoSEQ multiplex PCR; TCRdb's copy keeps in-frame clones and lacks some. The data show under 450,000 clones, 75% to 90% seen once. This clonotype was obtained from a woman aged 60-75 years with COVID-19, enrolled during active disease. The sequencing sample was made of peripheral blood. The chain combines TRBV29-1 with TRBJ1-4; TRBD1 matches at 7 bases. This CDR3 is CSVGEQGLTNEKLFF. The CDR3 DNA reads as TGCAGCGTCGGTGAACAGGGGCTGACTAATGAAAAACTGTTTTTT.